Presented here are 2 T cell receptor beta chains from one specimen sequenced in a study of T cells after yellow fever vaccination. From the 5' RACE reads, TCRdb called clonotypes with MiXCR, one entry per CDR3 protein. The table records some 300,000 distinct CDR3 sequences, roughly 8.7% of them present only once. The sample consisted of CD4+ T cells sorted from PBMCs, taken 5 days after the yellow fever booster vaccination. The receptors stem from a man aged 18 to 30 who received the YFV17D yellow fever vaccine.

V and J are TRBV18 and TRBJ2-1; D is tentatively TRBD1 or TRBD2 (5 bases each). Germline V CDR1 and CDR2: KGHSH, LQKENI. V shed 3 bases and J shed 13 bases, with 16 bases lying between them. CDR3 length: 13 amino acids. In nucleotides, the CDR3 is TGTGCCAGCTCACCGGGGGACCCACAATTTCAGTTCTTC. Protein: CASSPGDPQFQFF.

This clonotype came up many times. CDR3 nucleotide sequence: TGCGCCAGCAGCCCGGACAGGGACAATGAGCAGTTCTTC. It encodes CASSPDRDNEQFF. V and J are TRBV5-1 and TRBJ2-1; 8 bases map to TRBD1. Germline V gene lookup returns CDR1 SGHRS and CDR2 YFSETQ. The CDR3 spans 13 residues. Trimming removed 4 bases from V and 5 bases from J; junction bases left unmatched: 2.